Listed below are T cell receptor beta chains from one sample, sequenced in a study of shared clonotypes between healthy human individuals. Assay used: immunoSEQ multiplex PCR; TCRdb lists only in-frame clones, some missing. Counted here are 600,000 to 800,000 clones, over 55% occurring once; the ten biggest clones make up approximately 2%. Sequencing was carried out using memory CD4+ T cells sorted from blood. These receptor sequences come from a woman aged 25 to 39 in good health. Each CDR3 is given with its conserved first and last residue. The order of the fields is J gene, V gene, clone size, D gene, CDR3 DNA, CDR3 protein. A D gene is named only where the DNA matches it firmly. Clone size is shown for a subset of rows, as once, few, many or a class of expanded clone.

j_gene: TRBJ2-7
v_gene: TRBV7-2
abundance: NA
d_gene: NA
CDR3nt: TGTGCCAGCAGCAAAAGTCTTGGCTATTCCTACGAGCAGTACTTC
CDR3aa: CASSKSLGYSYEQYF

j_gene: TRBJ2-7
v_gene: TRBV28
abundance: once
d_gene: NA
CDR3nt: TGTGCCAGCAGTGCGACCGGACGGAGCTCCTACGAGCAGTACTTC
CDR3aa: CASSATGRSSYEQYF

j_gene: TRBJ1-2
v_gene: TRBV28
abundance: few
d_gene: TRBD1
CDR3nt: TGTGCCAGCAACTACAGGGGAGGACGTGGCTACACCTTC
CDR3aa: CASNYRGGRGYTF

j_gene: TRBJ2-3
v_gene: TRBV10-3
abundance: NA
d_gene: TRBD2
CDR3nt: TGTGCCATCAGCGCCGGGACTAGCGGGATCGATACGCAGTATTTT
CDR3aa: CAISAGTSGIDTQYF

j_gene: TRBJ1-3
v_gene: TRBV29-1
abundance: once
d_gene: NA
CDR3nt: TGCAGCGTTGAGGGCAGTTTGCGAAACACCATATATTTT
CDR3aa: CSVEGSLRNTIYF

j_gene: TRBJ2-7
v_gene: TRBV4-1
abundance: NA
d_gene: TRBD2
CDR3nt: TGCGCCAGCAGCCAAGTGATCGGACTAGCGGGAGCCCACGAGCAGTACTTC
CDR3aa: CASSQVIGLAGAHEQYF

j_gene: TRBJ2-3
v_gene: TRBV5-1
abundance: NA
d_gene: NA
CDR3nt: TGCGCCAGCAGCTCGGAGGGTCCGTCGGTCGCAGATACGCAGTATTTT
CDR3aa: CASSSEGPSVADTQYF

j_gene: TRBJ1-1
v_gene: TRBV27
abundance: few
d_gene: NA
CDR3nt: TGTGCCAGCAGTTCCCCCGGGACAAAAAGTGAAGCTTTCTTT
CDR3aa: CASSSPGTKSEAFF

j_gene: TRBJ1-5
v_gene: TRBV9
abundance: few
d_gene: TRBD1
CDR3nt: TGTGCCAGCGGGACAGCCAATCAGCCCCAGCATTTT
CDR3aa: CASGTANQPQHF

j_gene: TRBJ2-5
v_gene: TRBV11-2
abundance: few
d_gene: NA
CDR3nt: TGTGCCAGCAGCGCCGACAGGACGGCTCAAGAGACCCAGTACTTC
CDR3aa: CASSADRTAQETQYF

j_gene: TRBJ1-3
v_gene: TRBV18
abundance: NA
d_gene: NA
CDR3nt: TGTGCCAGCTCATCGACGGATTACTCTGGAAACACCATATATTTT
CDR3aa: CASSSTDYSGNTIYF

j_gene: TRBJ2-7
v_gene: TRBV2
abundance: NA
d_gene: NA
CDR3nt: TGTGCCAGCAATACAGACTCCTACGAGCAGTACTTC
CDR3aa: CASNTDSYEQYF

j_gene: TRBJ1-2
v_gene: TRBV29-1
abundance: once
d_gene: NA
CDR3nt: TGCAGCGTTCACGACAGCTATGGCTACACCTTC
CDR3aa: CSVHDSYGYTF

j_gene: TRBJ2-3
v_gene: TRBV28
abundance: NA
d_gene: TRBD2
CDR3nt: TGTGCCAGCAGTTTGTCACTAGCGGGAACAGATACGCAGTATTTT
CDR3aa: CASSLSLAGTDTQYF

j_gene: TRBJ1-2
v_gene: TRBV5-1
abundance: NA
d_gene: TRBD1
CDR3nt: TGCGCCAGCAGCCCCGGGACAGGGATGGCCTATGGCTACACCTTC
CDR3aa: CASSPGTGMAYGYTF

j_gene: TRBJ2-7
v_gene: TRBV5-6
abundance: NA
d_gene: TRBD2
CDR3nt: TGTGCCAGCAGCGGGCCCCGGGTCCAGCGGGAGTACGAGCAGTACTTC
CDR3aa: CASSGPRVQREYEQYF

j_gene: TRBJ1-3
v_gene: TRBV28
abundance: NA
d_gene: NA
CDR3nt: TGTGCCAGCAGTTTATACAGAAGATTCTCTGGAAACACCATATATTTT
CDR3aa: CASSLYRRFSGNTIYF

j_gene: TRBJ2-1
v_gene: TRBV27
abundance: NA
d_gene: NA
CDR3nt: TGTGCCAGCAGTCCCTGGGACGACTACAATGAGCAGTTCTTC
CDR3aa: CASSPWDDYNEQFF

j_gene: TRBJ1-3
v_gene: TRBV11-2
abundance: NA
d_gene: TRBD1
CDR3nt: TGTGCCAGCAGCACAGGACAGGGGGCGCGCGGAAACACCATATATTTT
CDR3aa: CASSTGQGARGNTIYF

j_gene: TRBJ1-2
v_gene: TRBV11-2
abundance: NA
d_gene: NA
CDR3nt: TGTGCCAGCAGCCATGGGACGGTCTATGGCTACACCTTC
CDR3aa: CASSHGTVYGYTF

j_gene: TRBJ1-1
v_gene: TRBV6-5
abundance: few
d_gene: NA
CDR3nt: TGTGCCAGCAGCCCCGCCATGAACACTGAAGCTTTCTTT
CDR3aa: CASSPAMNTEAFF

j_gene: TRBJ1-5
v_gene: TRBV27
abundance: NA
d_gene: NA
CDR3nt: TGTGCCAGCAGTTTAAGGGGCAACGGCAATCAGCCCCAGCATTTT
CDR3aa: CASSLRGNGNQPQHF

j_gene: TRBJ1-1
v_gene: TRBV5-1
abundance: NA
d_gene: NA
CDR3nt: TGCGCCAGCAGCGATGGGGGAGCTTCTGAAGCTTTCTTT
CDR3aa: CASSDGGASEAFF

j_gene: TRBJ2-7
v_gene: TRBV6-6
abundance: NA
d_gene: TRBD2
CDR3nt: TGTGCCAGCAGTCGGGCGGGAGCCTACGAGCAGTACTTC
CDR3aa: CASSRAGAYEQYF

j_gene: TRBJ1-1
v_gene: TRBV5-1
abundance: NA
d_gene: NA
CDR3nt: TGCGCCAGCAGCTTGGGGGGCGCTGGCACTGAAGCTTTCTTT
CDR3aa: CASSLGGAGTEAFF

j_gene: TRBJ2-3
v_gene: TRBV10-3
abundance: NA
d_gene: TRBD2
CDR3nt: TGTGCCATCAGTGAGTCGACTAGCGGGGGGATAAGGACGCAGTATTTT
CDR3aa: CAISESTSGGIRTQYF

j_gene: TRBJ2-7
v_gene: TRBV15
abundance: few
d_gene: TRBD2
CDR3nt: TGTGCCACCAGCAGAGATCTGCCGGGACTAGCGGGACCTCCCTACGAGCAGTACTTC
CDR3aa: CATSRDLPGLAGPPYEQYF

j_gene: TRBJ2-1
v_gene: TRBV25-1
abundance: NA
d_gene: NA
CDR3nt: TGTGCCAGCAGTGAAACGGGGGCCTACTACAATGAGCAGTTCTTC
CDR3aa: CASSETGAYYNEQFF

j_gene: TRBJ2-4
v_gene: TRBV2
abundance: NA
d_gene: TRBD1
CDR3nt: TGTGCCAGCGGTCGGGCAGGGGGCGCAGTCATTCAGTACTTC
CDR3aa: CASGRAGGAVIQYF

j_gene: TRBJ2-5
v_gene: TRBV7-9
abundance: NA
d_gene: TRBD1
CDR3nt: TGTGCCAGCAGCCCCGGGACAGGCCAGTACTTC
CDR3aa: CASSPGTGQYF

j_gene: TRBJ2-1
v_gene: TRBV9
abundance: NA
d_gene: TRBD2
CDR3nt: TGTGCCAGCAGCGTGTCGTGGCTAGCGGGAGACTACAATGAGCAGTTCTTC
CDR3aa: CASSVSWLAGDYNEQFF

j_gene: TRBJ2-1
v_gene: TRBV27
abundance: NA
d_gene: TRBD1
CDR3nt: TGTGCCAGCAGTTTAATCCTGAGGGGGACAGGGTCAAGAAATGAGCAGTTCTTC
CDR3aa: CASSLILRGTGSRNEQFF

j_gene: TRBJ2-3
v_gene: TRBV7-9
abundance: NA
d_gene: NA
CDR3nt: TGTGCCAGCAGTCCTATGGGACAACCCGGCCGGGATACGCAGTATTTT
CDR3aa: CASSPMGQPGRDTQYF

j_gene: TRBJ2-7
v_gene: TRBV27
abundance: NA
d_gene: NA
CDR3nt: TGTGCCAGCAGTTTATCGGGGGCAGGATATAGCTCCTACGAGCAGTACTTC
CDR3aa: CASSLSGAGYSSYEQYF

j_gene: TRBJ2-6
v_gene: TRBV5-1
abundance: NA
d_gene: NA
CDR3nt: TGCGCCAGCAGCCCTGGTGGTAGCGGCCACTCTGGGGCCAACGTCCTGACTTTC
CDR3aa: CASSPGGSGHSGANVLTF

j_gene: TRBJ2-7
v_gene: TRBV6-6
abundance: NA
d_gene: NA
CDR3nt: TGTGCCAGCACCCAACCCACTAACCGGGAGCAGTACTTC
CDR3aa: CASTQPTNREQYF

j_gene: TRBJ2-3
v_gene: TRBV9
abundance: NA
d_gene: TRBD2
CDR3nt: TGTGCCAGCAGCGTAGGGTTTAGCGGGAGTGCAGATACGCAGTATTTT
CDR3aa: CASSVGFSGSADTQYF

j_gene: TRBJ2-1
v_gene: TRBV27
abundance: many
d_gene: TRBD2
CDR3nt: TGTGCCAGCAGTTTAACGTTCGGGAGGGGAGAGCAGTTCTTC
CDR3aa: CASSLTFGRGEQFF

j_gene: TRBJ2-5
v_gene: TRBV7-8
abundance: NA
d_gene: TRBD1
CDR3nt: TGTGCCAGCAGCCTTAACAGGGGTGGCGAGACCCAGTACTTC
CDR3aa: CASSLNRGGETQYF

j_gene: TRBJ2-1
v_gene: TRBV7-9
abundance: NA
d_gene: TRBD2
CDR3nt: TGTGCCAGCAGCCCAGACTGGGCCGCGTTTGGCGGGAGGGCGAATGAGCAGTTCTTC
CDR3aa: CASSPDWAAFGGRANEQFF

j_gene: TRBJ2-1
v_gene: TRBV29-1
abundance: NA
d_gene: NA
CDR3nt: TGCAGCGTTGACCCAGGGAGCTCCTACAATGAGCAGTTCTTC
CDR3aa: CSVDPGSSYNEQFF

j_gene: TRBJ2-7
v_gene: TRBV7-8
abundance: few
d_gene: TRBD2
CDR3nt: TGTGCCAGCACCATCGGACTAGCGGGAACGCAGTACTTC
CDR3aa: CASTIGLAGTQYF

j_gene: TRBJ2-3
v_gene: TRBV19
abundance: NA
d_gene: NA
CDR3nt: TGTGCCAGTAGTATAGCTTCCCTACTAAGCACAGATACGCAGTATTTT
CDR3aa: CASSIASLLSTDTQYF

j_gene: TRBJ1-3
v_gene: TRBV13
abundance: NA
d_gene: NA
CDR3nt: TGTGCCAGCAGCCTAAGGACCGAGGGAAACACCATATATTTT
CDR3aa: CASSLRTEGNTIYF

j_gene: TRBJ2-2
v_gene: TRBV15
abundance: NA
d_gene: NA
CDR3nt: TGTGCCACTAATCGGGACGGGACCACCGGGGAGCTGTTTTTT
CDR3aa: CATNRDGTTGELFF

j_gene: TRBJ2-1
v_gene: TRBV5-1
abundance: many
d_gene: NA
CDR3nt: TGCGCCAGCAGCCCAGTGATGGGCCATGAGCAGTTCTTC
CDR3aa: CASSPVMGHEQFF

j_gene: TRBJ1-2
v_gene: TRBV19
abundance: many
d_gene: TRBD1
CDR3nt: TGTGCCAGTAGTACCGGGACAGGGGGCAACTATGGCTACACCTTC
CDR3aa: CASSTGTGGNYGYTF

j_gene: TRBJ2-3
v_gene: TRBV25-1
abundance: NA
d_gene: TRBD2
CDR3nt: TGTGCCAGCAGCGCGGGGACTAGCTCCAATACATACACAGATACGCAGTATTTT
CDR3aa: CASSAGTSSNTYTDTQYF

j_gene: TRBJ2-2
v_gene: TRBV5-1
abundance: once
d_gene: TRBD1
CDR3nt: TGCGCCAGCAGCTTGGCCCGACAGGGGACGAACACCGGGGAGCTGTTTTTT
CDR3aa: CASSLARQGTNTGELFF

j_gene: TRBJ2-3
v_gene: TRBV5-6
abundance: NA
d_gene: NA
CDR3nt: TGTGCCAGCAGACAGGGAAGCACAGATACGCAGTATTTT
CDR3aa: CASRQGSTDTQYF

j_gene: TRBJ1-3
v_gene: TRBV19
abundance: NA
d_gene: NA
CDR3nt: TGTGCCAGTATTGCTCCGGGAGACACCATATATTTT
CDR3aa: CASIAPGDTIYF

j_gene: TRBJ1-2
v_gene: TRBV7-8
abundance: NA
d_gene: NA
CDR3nt: TGTGCCAGCAGCACCCGGGACCGAGACTATGGCTACACCTTC
CDR3aa: CASSTRDRDYGYTF

j_gene: TRBJ1-2
v_gene: TRBV6-5
abundance: NA
d_gene: TRBD1
CDR3nt: TGTGCCAGCAGTTACGACCAGGGGGGAGATGGCTACACCTTC
CDR3aa: CASSYDQGGDGYTF

j_gene: TRBJ2-5
v_gene: TRBV11-2
abundance: NA
d_gene: NA
CDR3nt: TGTGCCAGCAGCCCAAACCCCTTGCGGGCCCAAGAGACCCAGTACTTC
CDR3aa: CASSPNPLRAQETQYF